The 31 T cell receptor beta chains reported below all come from one sample, sequenced in a study of blood T cell repertoires in COVID-19. Produced via immunoSEQ multiplex PCR; TCRdb's table is partial and in-frame only. Of about 350,000 clones detected, 75% to 90% appear once; the ten largest clones hold just under 6.5%. Sequenced material: peripheral blood. These receptors were collected from a woman aged 45-59 years with COVID-19, enrolled during active disease.

V is TRBV27 and J is TRBJ1-6; D is unresolved. Germline CDR1 MNHEY, CDR2 SMNVEV (reference sequence). The CDR3 sequence is 13 residues long. Trimming left V 2 bases short and J 4 bases short, with 3 bases between. This CDR3 reads CASSLQYNSPLHF. The DNA for the CDR3 is TGTGCCAGCAGTTTACAGTATAATTCACCCCTCCACTTT.

The J gene is TRBJ2-1, the V gene TRBV18; D is unclear. The V end lost 6 bases, the J end lost 9 bases, and 12 bases lay between the germline ends. Germline CDR1 and CDR2: KGHSH and LQKENI. The CDR3 has 12 residues. The CDR3 spells CASSPVTGEQFF. The CDR3 DNA follows: TGTGCCAGCTCTCCAGTTACGGGTGAGCAGTTCTTC.

This clone was detected once. The chain employs TRBV28 and TRBJ2-1; maybe TRBD2 (5 bases). Germline CDR1 MDHEN, CDR2 SYDVKM. This CDR3 is built from 15 residues. Trimming left V 5 bases short and J 7 bases short, with 18 bases between. CDR3 nucleotides: TGTGCCAGCAGTCCCCTGTCACTAGGATTTAATGAGCAGTTCTTC. This encodes CASSPLSLGFNEQFF.

The V gene is TRBV6-5, the J gene TRBJ1-1; TRBD1 aligns across 8 bases. Losses at the gene ends were 4 bases for V and 4 bases for J; bases not matched to a gene: 2. Germline V gives CDR1 MNHEY, CDR2 SVGAGI. The CDR3 sequence is 13 residues long. CDR3: CASSFTGGTEAFF. DNA for the CDR3: TGTGCCAGCAGTTTTACAGGGGGCACTGAAGCTTTCTTT.

The chain employs TRBV6-5 and TRBJ2-3, with 12 bases aligning to TRBD2. The CDR3 covers 15 residues. Per germline, CDR1 MNHEY and CDR2 SVGAGI. V lost 6 bases to trimming and J lost 5 bases; unmatched junction nucleotides: 6. The CDR3 loop reads CASSSLAGGRDTQYF. The CDR3 DNA sequence: TGTGCCAGCAGCTCCCTAGCGGGAGGGCGAGATACGCAGTATTTT.

The chain joins TRBV19 to TRBJ2-7; the D gene is possibly TRBD1 (5 bases). CDR1 is LNHDA and CDR2 is SQIVND in the germline V gene (reference sequence). CDR3 length: 15 residues. V lost 1 base and J 3 bases, leaving 13 bases between the germline ends. CDR3 sequence reads: CASSIGWGFGYEQYF. CDR3 nucleotide sequence: TGTGCCAGTAGTATAGGGTGGGGCTTCGGCTACGAGCAGTACTTC.

The chain carries TRBV5-6 and TRBJ2-5, with D perhaps matching TRBD1 (6 bases). Germline V gene sequence: CDR1 SGHDT, CDR2 YYEEEE. The CDR3 covers 14 residues. V gave up 4 bases and J gave up 1 base, with 11 bases separating them. CDR3 sequence: CASSPGDIQETQYF. The CDR3 nucleotides are TGTGCCAGCAGCCCAGGGGACATCCAAGAGACCCAGTACTTC.

The genes are TRBV7-6 and TRBJ2-7; D may be TRBD2 (6 bases). The CDR3 has 15 amino acids. CDR1 is SGHVS and CDR2 is FNYEAQ in the germline V gene. Trimming cost V 4 bases and J 3 bases, with 16 bases left between them. CDR3 sequence: CASSSTGTLDYEQYF. The CDR3 DNA sequence: TGTGCCAGCAGCTCTACCGGGACTTTGGACTACGAGCAGTACTTC.

Turning to this clone: Other nucleotide sequences in the sample specify the same CDR3. This chain connects TRBV3-1 (or the pseudogene TRBV3-2) to TRBJ1-5; tentative D call: TRBD1 (5 bases). This CDR3 contains 13 residues. Between the trimmed V and J ends, which lost 1 base and 4 bases, there was a span of 5 bases. Germline V gene data show CDR1 as LGHDT and CDR2 as YNNKEL (reference sequence). CDR3 DNA sequence: TGTGCCAGCAGCCAAGGACAGAATCAGCCCCAGCATTTT. Encoded protein: CASSQGQNQPQHF.

This clone was detected only a few times. The V call is TRBV9, the J call TRBJ2-7; 7 bases match TRBD1. Trimming removed 3 bases from V and 5 bases from J; junction bases left unmatched: 8. The CDR3 is made up of 14 amino acids. CDR1 is SGDLS and CDR2 is YYNGEE in the germline V gene. Here the CDR3 DNA reads TGTGCCAGCAGCGACCACAGGGGCGTCGACGAGCAGTACTTC. This codes for CASSDHRGVDEQYF.

J is TRBJ1-2 and V is TRBV27; D may be TRBD1 (6 bases). The CDR3 has 13 amino acids. V lost 2 bases, J lost 5 bases, and 9 bases lay in between. CDR1 is MNHEY and CDR2 is SMNVEV in the germline V gene (reference sequence). CDR3 nucleotide sequence: TGTGCCAGCAGTTTAGAACAGGGTTATGGCTACACCTTC. It is translated as CASSLEQGYGYTF.

This chain joins TRBV2 and TRBJ1-1; D uncertain. Trimming stripped 2 bases from V and 2 bases from J, with 12 bases between. This CDR3 is built from 15 residues. From germline, CDR1 is SNHLY and CDR2 FYNNEI. CDR3 residues: CASSELVRTNTEAFF. As DNA, the CDR3 is TGTGCCAGCAGTGAACTCGTCAGAACCAACACTGAAGCTTTCTTT.

This clone was observed once. The rearrangement links TRBV2 to TRBJ2-2; TRBD2 matches 7 bases. The germline CDR1 and CDR2 sequences are SNHLY and FYNNEI. The length of the CDR3 is 15 residues. J was trimmed by 0 bases and V by 8 bases; bases with no gene match: 6. The CDR3 region is CASPGEGTNTGELFF. The CDR3 DNA is TGTGCCAGCCCGGGGGAGGGTACGAACACCGGGGAGCTGTTTTTT.

The V and J genes are TRBV6-5 and TRBJ1-2; D is perhaps TRBD1 (5 bases). Germline CDR1 is MNHEY and CDR2 is SVGAGI. The CDR3 runs 16 residues. V lost 1 base and J lost 0, with 12 bases in between. The CDR3 loop is CASSYFGAAANYGYTF. Here the CDR3 DNA reads TGTGCCAGCAGTTACTTTGGGGCAGCAGCTAACTATGGCTACACCTTC.

This sequence joins TRBV3-1 (or the pseudogene TRBV3-2) and TRBJ2-2; TRBD2 aligns across 9 bases. The CDR3 sequence is 16 residues long. V dropped 3 bases and J dropped 6; count of bases not matched to a gene: 8. The V gene's germline CDR1 is LGHDT and CDR2 YNNKEL (reference sequence). CDR3 sequence reads: CASSQASGRWSGELFF. The CDR3 DNA is TGTGCCAGCAGCCAGGCCAGCGGGAGGTGGTCCGGGGAGCTGTTTTTT.

The gene calls are TRBV5-1 and TRBJ2-4; D might be TRBD1 (6 bases). Trimming took off 7 bases at V and 0 bases at J, with 14 bases between the two ends. The CDR3 has 15 residues. Germline lookup yields CDR1 SGHRS and CDR2 YFSETQ. This CDR3 is CASRSGVLAKNIQYF. The CDR3 nucleotides are TGCGCCAGCCGGTCAGGGGTACTAGCCAAAAACATTCAGTACTTC.

The V and J genes are TRBV27 and TRBJ1-5; 7 nucleotides line up with TRBD1. Germline V gene lookup returns CDR1 MNHEY and CDR2 SMNVEV (reference sequence). The junction had 8 bases not matched to a gene; V was cut back by 3 bases and J by 6 bases. The CDR3 extends over 15 amino acids. The CDR3 sequence is CASSFLGGSGQPQHF. The CDR3 DNA sequence: TGTGCCAGCAGTTTTTTAGGGGGCAGCGGTCAGCCCCAGCATTTT.

This chain connects TRBV18 to TRBJ1-1; 11 nucleotides line up with TRBD1. This CDR3 has 17 residues. V dropped 8 bases and J dropped 5; count of bases not matched to a gene: 16. Per germline, CDR1 KGHSH and CDR2 LQKENI. CDR3 in amino acids: CASATGGQGAGGTEAFF. CDR3 bases: TGTGCCAGCGCGACGGGCGGACAGGGGGCGGGTGGGACTGAAGCTTTCTTT.

This clone was seen once. The chain employs TRBV7-6 and TRBJ2-1; 10 nucleotides match TRBD2. Trimming cost V 4 bases and J 4 bases; bases outside gene matches: 7. CDR3 length: 16 residues. The germline CDR1 and CDR2 sequences are SGHVS and FNYEAQ. DNA of the CDR3: TGTGCCAGCAGCTACGATCTAGCGGGAGTGTACAATGAGCAGTTCTTC. This encodes CASSYDLAGVYNEQFF.

The CDR3 protein is CASSLVWPATNEKLFF. The CDR3 DNA sequence: TGTGCCAGCAGCTTAGTCTGGCCCGCAACTAATGAAAAACTGTTTTTT. This sequence joins TRBV11-2 and TRBJ1-4; unclear D gene. Germline V CDR1 and CDR2: SGHAT, FQNNGV. CDR3 length: 16 residues. V was shortened by 1 base and J by 0 bases, with 9 bases between the two germline ends. Full variable domain (remainder filled in from reference TRBV11-2 and TRBJ1-4): EAGVAQSPRYKIIEKRQSVAFWCNPISGHATLYWYQQILGQGPKLLIQFQNNGVVDDSQLPKDRFSAERLKGVDSTLKIQPAKLEDSAVYLCASSLVWPATNEKLFFGSGTQLSVL.

The chain has TRBV27 and TRBJ1-1, with 9 bases fitting TRBD1. CDR3 length: 15 amino acids. The J segment lost 1 base and the V segment lost 1 base, leaving 1 base of the junction unmatched. Germline CDR1 is MNHEY and CDR2 is SMNVEV (reference sequence). CDR3 in DNA: TGTGCCAGCAGTTTATTGGGACAGGGGAACACTGAAGCTTTCTTT. Residues: CASSLLGQGNTEAFF.

This chain uses TRBV5-1 with TRBJ2-7, with a weak D call TRBD2 (6 bases). Germline V lookup: CDR1 SGHRS, CDR2 YFSETQ. The CDR3 loop spans 17 amino acids. Trimming cost V 0 bases and J 1 base, with 17 bases left between them. CDR3: CASSLEVASATSYEQYF. CDR3 DNA: TGCGCCAGCAGCTTGGAGGTAGCTAGCGCCACATCCTACGAGCAGTACTTC.

The V and J genes are TRBV7-8 and TRBJ1-5; 7 positions agree with TRBD1. V trimming: 6 bases; J trimming: 2 bases; junction bases outside the gene matches: 7. CDR3 length equals 15 residues. Germline V gives CDR1 SGHVS, CDR2 FQNEAQ. CDR3 sequence: CASRKEDRGNQPQHF. CDR3 in DNA: TGTGCCAGCAGAAAAGAAGACAGGGGCAATCAGCCCCAGCATTTT.

The V gene is TRBV7-2, the J gene TRBJ2-1; 8 bases match TRBD2. J gave up 2 bases and V 4 bases, and 16 bases lay outside the gene matches. Germline-derived CDR1 and CDR2 are SGHTA and FQGNSA. The CDR3 spans 19 residues. The CDR3 DNA reads as TGTGCCAGCAGCTCCCGTCCCGGGACTAGTTTCAGGGCCTACAATGAGCAGTTCTTC. This sequence encodes CASSSRPGTSFRAYNEQFF.

The chain uses TRBV6-1 and TRBJ1-1, with unresolved D. The CDR3 has 15 residues. V was cut by 3 bases and J by 0 bases, with 11 bases left in between. CDR1 and CDR2 (germline): MNHNS, SASEGT. Here the CDR3 DNA reads TGTGCCAGCAGTGAGTACAGTCTTCTGAACACTGAAGCTTTCTTT. Translation gives CASSEYSLLNTEAFF.

The rearrangement uses TRBV7-2 and TRBJ1-4; 10 bases fit TRBD1. The CDR3 runs to 17 residues. The junction had 8 bases not matched to a gene; V was cut back by 0 bases and J by 7 bases. Germline assignment: CDR1 SGHTA and CDR2 FQGNSA. The CDR3 DNA is TGTGCCAGCAGCTTAGCCACCCTCCGGGACAGGGGTGAAAAACTGTTTTTT. Translating gives CASSLATLRDRGEKLFF.

The V gene is TRBV5-1, the J gene TRBJ2-7; TRBD2 matches 9 bases. The CDR3 covers 15 residues. Germline V gene data show CDR1 as SGHRS and CDR2 as YFSETQ. The V and J ends lost 3 bases and 4 bases, in that order; junction bases with no gene match: 8. CDR3 amino acids: CASSSEATSGYEQYF. In DNA form, the CDR3 reads TGCGCCAGCAGCTCCGAAGCGACTAGCGGTTACGAGCAGTACTTC.

The CDR3 spells CASSFQFSGQSYNEQFF. CDR3 nucleotides: TGTGCCAGCAGCTTCCAGTTCAGCGGGCAGTCCTACAATGAGCAGTTCTTC. The J gene is TRBJ2-1, the V gene TRBV11-2, with a tentative D call TRBD2 (6 bases). V was pared by 3 bases and J by 1 base, with 16 bases between. CDR3 size: 17 residues. Looked up from germline, CDR1 is SGHAT and CDR2 is FQNNGV.

V is TRBV6-5 and J is TRBJ1-2; D is ambiguous. The ends were cut back, 0 bases at V and 5 bases at J, with 7 bases in the middle. The CDR3 consists of 13 residues. Germline V gene data show CDR1 as MNHEY and CDR2 as SVGAGI. The CDR3 is CASSYSREYGYTF. Here the CDR3 DNA reads TGTGCCAGCAGTTACTCGAGAGAGTATGGCTACACCTTC.

The V gene is TRBV20-1, the J gene TRBJ2-6; the D gene is possibly TRBD2 (6 bases). The V end lost 3 bases, the J end lost 3 bases, and 21 bases lay between the germline ends. Germline loops: CDR1 DFQATT, CDR2 SNEGSKA (reference sequence). The CDR3 spans 18 residues. Here the CDR3 reads CSASRKLARSGGANVLTF. Here the CDR3 DNA reads TGCAGTGCTAGTAGGAAACTAGCTCGATCAGGTGGGGCCAACGTCCTGACTTTC.

J is TRBJ2-3 and V is TRBV15; a weak D match, TRBD2 (5 bases). Deletions cut 6 bases from V and 2 bases from J, with 18 bases between. Germline CDR1 and CDR2: LNHNV and YYDKDF (reference sequence). The CDR3 extends over 16 amino acids. CDR3 sequence (DNA): TGTGCCACCAGGGGAGCCCACGCTAGAGTCACAGATACGCAGTATTTT. This codes for CATRGAHARVTDTQYF. Full variable domain (rest looked up from reference TRBV15 and TRBJ2-3): DAMVIQNPRYQVTQFGKPVTLSCSQTLNHNVMYWYQQKSSQAPKLLFHYYDKDFNNEADTPDNFQSRRPNTSFCFLDIRSPGLGDTAMYLCATRGAHARVTDTQYFGPGTRLTVL.